These 10 T cell receptor beta chains were all obtained from the same sample, sequenced in a study of blood T cell repertoires in COVID-19. Repertoires were generated with immunoSEQ multiplex PCR, while TCRdb's copy carries only in-frame clones and drops some. Of 140,000 to 150,000 clones listed, approximately 90% are singletons. Sample: peripheral blood. All receptors derive from a woman between 50 and 59 years old with acute or convalescent COVID-19.

The rearrangement uses TRBV12-3 or TRBV12-4 and TRBJ1-1; no clear D gene. This CDR3 contains 13 residues. V lost 2 bases and J lost 1, with 5 bases in between. CDR3: CASSLPGNTEAFF. The CDR3 DNA reads as TGTGCCAGCAGTTTACCCGGGAACACTGAAGCTTTCTTT.

This clone was observed a single time. The chain couples TRBV27 to TRBJ2-7, with 7 positions matching TRBD2. J was trimmed by 2 bases and V by 4 bases; bases with no gene match: 5. The CDR3 is made up of 14 amino acids. The germline CDR1 and CDR2 sequences are MNHEY and SMNVEV (reference sequence). CDR3 loop: CASSSSGKAYEQYF. CDR3 DNA: TGTGCCAGCAGTTCCAGCGGGAAGGCCTACGAGCAGTACTTC.

The CDR3: CASSLVSGQSYGYTF. CDR3 DNA sequence: TGTGCCAGCAGCTTAGTGTCTGGACAGTCCTATGGCTACACCTTC. The chain combines TRBV7-9 with TRBJ1-2, with D perhaps matching TRBD1 (6 bases). Germline V gene lookup returns CDR1 SEHNR and CDR2 FQNEAQ (reference sequence). Trimming removed 1 base from V and 4 bases from J, with 13 bases in between. The CDR3 extends over 15 amino acids.

This chain joins TRBV12-3 or TRBV12-4 and TRBJ1-2; D might be TRBD1 (6 bases). V dropped 6 bases and J dropped 2 bases, with 10 bases sitting between them. The CDR3 extends over 13 amino acids. The DNA of the CDR3 is TGTGCCAGCAGCACCGGGACAAACTATGGCTACACCTTC. Its translation: CASSTGTNYGYTF.

The chain couples TRBV5-1 to TRBJ2-7, with 7 bases matching TRBD1. V gave up 4 bases and J gave up 3 bases; unmatched junction bases: 10. The CDR3 totals 15 residues. Germline lookup yields CDR1 SGHRS and CDR2 YFSETQ. CDR3 bases: TGCGCCAGCAGCCATCGGAAGGGGACAGACTACGAGCAGTACTTC. Protein sequence: CASSHRKGTDYEQYF.

The chain combines TRBV30 with TRBJ2-7, with D unresolved. The CDR3 length is 11 residues. Germline values: CDR1 GTSNPN, CDR2 SVGIG (reference sequence). V lost 2 bases to trimming and J lost 3 bases, with 5 bases between them. This CDR3 reads CAWSIHYEQYF. The CDR3 coding sequence is TGTGCCTGGAGTATTCACTACGAGCAGTACTTC.

The CDR3 sequence is CASSPGGPSTDTQYF. For the CDR3, the DNA is TGTGCCAGCAGCCCGGGGGGGCCAAGCACAGATACGCAGTATTTT. The rearrangement joins TRBV7-7 to TRBJ2-3; 8 bases align to TRBD2. J was trimmed by 0 bases and V by 5 bases; bases with no gene match: 4. Germline V lookup: CDR1 SSHAT, CDR2 FNYEAQ (reference sequence). This CDR3 is built from 15 residues.

The rearrangement uses TRBV27 and TRBJ2-7, with 8 bases fitting TRBD1. Unmatched junction bases numbered 7, after V lost 2 bases and J lost 4 bases. Germline V lookup: CDR1 MNHEY, CDR2 SMNVEV (reference sequence). The CDR3 runs to 15 residues. CDR3 residues: CASSLDQGAMYEQYF. CDR3 nucleotide sequence: TGTGCCAGCAGTTTAGACCAGGGGGCTATGTACGAGCAGTACTTC.

The chain has TRBV2 and TRBJ1-2, with 8 bases identical to TRBD1. Germline lookup yields CDR1 SNHLY and CDR2 FYNNEI. The length of the CDR3 is 14 residues. V lost 7 bases to trimming and J lost 1 base; unmatched junction nucleotides: 5. CDR3 in amino acids: CASTVDRDNYGYTF. CDR3 in DNA: TGTGCCAGCACAGTGGACAGGGATAACTATGGCTACACCTTC.

This clone appeared a single time. The chain combines TRBV6-5 with TRBJ2-7; the match to TRBD2 covers 7 bases. V trimming: 5 bases; J trimming: 0 bases; junction bases outside the gene matches: 7. The CDR3 length is 15 residues. Germline V CDR1 and CDR2: MNHEY, SVGAGI. The CDR3 region is CASSTPSGSSYEQYF. In DNA, the CDR3 is TGTGCCAGCAGTACCCCTAGCGGCAGCTCCTACGAGCAGTACTTC.